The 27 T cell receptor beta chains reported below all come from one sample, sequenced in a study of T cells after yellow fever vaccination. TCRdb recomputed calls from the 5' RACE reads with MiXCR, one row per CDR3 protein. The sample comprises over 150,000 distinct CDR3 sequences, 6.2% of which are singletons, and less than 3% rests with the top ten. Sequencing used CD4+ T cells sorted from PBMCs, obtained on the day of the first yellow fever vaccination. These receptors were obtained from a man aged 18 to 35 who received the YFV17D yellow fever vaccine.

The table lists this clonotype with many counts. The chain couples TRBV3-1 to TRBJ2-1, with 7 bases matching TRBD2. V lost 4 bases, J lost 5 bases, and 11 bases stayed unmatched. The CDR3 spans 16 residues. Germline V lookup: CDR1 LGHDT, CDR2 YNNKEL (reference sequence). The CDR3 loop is CASSPTWGGINNEQFF. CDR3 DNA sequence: TGTGCCAGCAGCCCGACGTGGGGGGGGATCAACAATGAGCAGTTCTTC.

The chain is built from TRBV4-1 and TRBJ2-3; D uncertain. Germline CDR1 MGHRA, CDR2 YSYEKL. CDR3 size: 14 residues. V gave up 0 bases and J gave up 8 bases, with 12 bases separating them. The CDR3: CASSQDGDLITQYF. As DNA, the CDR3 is TGCGCCAGCAGCCAAGATGGCGATTTGATTACGCAGTATTTT.

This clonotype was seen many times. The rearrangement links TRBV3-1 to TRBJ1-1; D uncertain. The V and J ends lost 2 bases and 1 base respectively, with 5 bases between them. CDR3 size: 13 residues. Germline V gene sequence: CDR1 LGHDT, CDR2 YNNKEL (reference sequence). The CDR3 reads CASSQTANTEAFF. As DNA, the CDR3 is TGTGCCAGCAGCCAAACAGCGAACACTGAAGCTTTCTTT.

DNA for the CDR3: TGTGCCAGAACGGACAGAAATGGCTACACCTTC. Its translation is CARTDRNGYTF. This chain links TRBV6-4 with TRBJ1-2, with D possibly matching TRBD1 (6 bases). The germline V and J ends were trimmed by 9 bases and 6 bases, with 11 bases remaining between them. The CDR3 sequence is 11 residues long. Germline lookup yields CDR1 MRHNA and CDR2 SNTAGT.

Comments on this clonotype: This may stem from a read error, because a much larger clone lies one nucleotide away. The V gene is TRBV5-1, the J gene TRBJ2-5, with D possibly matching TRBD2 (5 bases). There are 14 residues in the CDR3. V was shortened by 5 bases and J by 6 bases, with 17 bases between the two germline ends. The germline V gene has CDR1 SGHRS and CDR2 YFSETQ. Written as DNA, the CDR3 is TGCGCCAGCAGACACGGGGAACAGAGAAAGACCCAGTACTTC. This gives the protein CASRHGEQRKTQYF.

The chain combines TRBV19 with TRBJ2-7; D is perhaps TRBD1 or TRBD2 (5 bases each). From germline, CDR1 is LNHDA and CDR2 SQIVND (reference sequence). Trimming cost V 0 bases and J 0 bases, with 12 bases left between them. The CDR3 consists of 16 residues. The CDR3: CASSIDDGASSYEQYF. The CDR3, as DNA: TGTGCCAGTAGTATAGACGACGGGGCCAGCTCCTACGAGCAGTACTTC.

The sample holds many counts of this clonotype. The CDR3 is CASSLSGADEKLFF. The CDR3 bases are TGTGCCAGCAGTTTGTCAGGGGCAGATGAAAAACTGTTTTTT. V usage is TRBV12-3 or TRBV12-4 and J usage is TRBJ1-4, with a possible D match to TRBD1 (6 bases). The CDR3 contains 14 residues. V was clipped by 3 bases and J by 6 bases, with 11 bases between them.

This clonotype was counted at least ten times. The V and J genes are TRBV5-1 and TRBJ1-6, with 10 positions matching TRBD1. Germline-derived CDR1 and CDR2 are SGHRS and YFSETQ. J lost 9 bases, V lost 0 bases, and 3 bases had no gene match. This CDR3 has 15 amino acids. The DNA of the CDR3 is TGCGCCAGCAGCTTGGAAGGGACAGGGGTTTCACCCCTCCACTTT. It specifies CASSLEGTGVSPLHF.

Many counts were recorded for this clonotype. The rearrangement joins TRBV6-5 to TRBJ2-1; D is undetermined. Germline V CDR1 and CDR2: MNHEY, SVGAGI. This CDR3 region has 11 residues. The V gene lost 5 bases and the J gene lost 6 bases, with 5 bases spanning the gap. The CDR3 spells CASSHTNEQFF. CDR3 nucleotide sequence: TGTGCCAGCAGTCACACCAATGAGCAGTTCTTC.

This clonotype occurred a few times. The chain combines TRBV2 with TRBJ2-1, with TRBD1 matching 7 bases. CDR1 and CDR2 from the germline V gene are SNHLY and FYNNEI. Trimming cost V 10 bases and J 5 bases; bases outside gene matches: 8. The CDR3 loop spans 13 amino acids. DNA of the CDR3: TGTGCCAACGACAGGGCTCCCAACAATGAGCAGTTCTTC. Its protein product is CANDRAPNNEQFF.

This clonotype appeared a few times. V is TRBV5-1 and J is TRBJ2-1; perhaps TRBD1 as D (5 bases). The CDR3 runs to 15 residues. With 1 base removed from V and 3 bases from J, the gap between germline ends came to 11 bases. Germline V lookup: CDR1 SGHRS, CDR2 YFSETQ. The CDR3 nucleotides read TGCGCCAGCAGCTTGTATGCAGGGAACTACAATGAGCAGTTCTTC. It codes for CASSLYAGNYNEQFF. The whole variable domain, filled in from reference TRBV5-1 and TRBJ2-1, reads KAGVTQTPRYLIKTRGQQVTLSCSPISGHRSVSWYQQTPGQGLQFLFEYFSETQRNKGNFPGRFSGRQFSNSRSEMNVSTLELGDSALYLCASSLYAGNYNEQFFGPGTRLTVL.

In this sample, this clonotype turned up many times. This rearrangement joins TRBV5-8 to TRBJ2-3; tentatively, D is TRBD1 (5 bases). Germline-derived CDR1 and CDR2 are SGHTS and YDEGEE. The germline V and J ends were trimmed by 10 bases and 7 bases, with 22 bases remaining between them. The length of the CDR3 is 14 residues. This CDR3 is CAGTSRLGQYTQYF. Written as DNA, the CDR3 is TGTGCCGGCACCTCCAGATTGGGGCAGTATACGCAGTATTTT.

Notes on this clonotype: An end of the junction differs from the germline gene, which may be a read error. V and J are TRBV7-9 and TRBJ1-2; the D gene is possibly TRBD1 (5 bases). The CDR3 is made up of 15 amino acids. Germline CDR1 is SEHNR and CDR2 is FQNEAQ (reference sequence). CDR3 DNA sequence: TGTGCCGGCAGCCCCGGGGGGGACGCGAACTATGGCTACACCTTC. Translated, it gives CAGSPGGDANYGYTF.

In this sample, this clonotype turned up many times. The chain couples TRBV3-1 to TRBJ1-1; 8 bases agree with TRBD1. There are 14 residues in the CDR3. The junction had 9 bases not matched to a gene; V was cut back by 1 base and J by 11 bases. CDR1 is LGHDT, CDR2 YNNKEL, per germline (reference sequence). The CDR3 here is CASSQAGGRGSAFF. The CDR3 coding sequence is TGTGCCAGCAGCCAAGCAGGGGGCAGGGGGTCTGCTTTCTTT.

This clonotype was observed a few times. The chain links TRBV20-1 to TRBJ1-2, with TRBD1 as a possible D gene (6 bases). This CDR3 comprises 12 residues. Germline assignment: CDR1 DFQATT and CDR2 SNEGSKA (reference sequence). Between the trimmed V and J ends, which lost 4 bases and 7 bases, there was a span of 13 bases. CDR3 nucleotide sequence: TGCAGTGCTACTGCAGGGGATGGTGGCTACACCTTC. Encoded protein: CSATAGDGGYTF.

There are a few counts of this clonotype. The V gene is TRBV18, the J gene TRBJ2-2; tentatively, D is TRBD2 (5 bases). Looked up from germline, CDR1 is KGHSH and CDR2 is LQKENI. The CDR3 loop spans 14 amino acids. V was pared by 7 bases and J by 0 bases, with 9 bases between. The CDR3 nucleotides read TGTGCCAGCTTCCGGGATGCGAACACCGGGGAGCTGTTTTTT. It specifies CASFRDANTGELFF. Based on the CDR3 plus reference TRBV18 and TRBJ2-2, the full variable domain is NAGVMQNPRHLVRRRGQEARLRCSPMKGHSHVYWYRQLPEEGLKFMVYLQKENIIDESGMPKERFSAEFPKEGPSILRIQQVVRGDSAAYFCASFRDANTGELFFGEGSRLTVL.

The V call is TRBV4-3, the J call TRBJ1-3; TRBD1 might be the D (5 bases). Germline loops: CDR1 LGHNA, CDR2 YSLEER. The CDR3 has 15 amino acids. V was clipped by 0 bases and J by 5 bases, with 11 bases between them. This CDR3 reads CASSQDRGFRNTIYF. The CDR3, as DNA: TGCGCCAGCAGCCAAGATCGGGGGTTCAGAAACACCATATATTTT.

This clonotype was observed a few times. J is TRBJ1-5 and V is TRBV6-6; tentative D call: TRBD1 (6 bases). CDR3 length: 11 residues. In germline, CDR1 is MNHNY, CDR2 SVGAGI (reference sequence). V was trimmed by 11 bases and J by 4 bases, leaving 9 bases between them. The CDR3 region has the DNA TGTGCCGCACAGGGAAATCAGCCCCAGCATTTT. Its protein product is CAAQGNQPQHF.

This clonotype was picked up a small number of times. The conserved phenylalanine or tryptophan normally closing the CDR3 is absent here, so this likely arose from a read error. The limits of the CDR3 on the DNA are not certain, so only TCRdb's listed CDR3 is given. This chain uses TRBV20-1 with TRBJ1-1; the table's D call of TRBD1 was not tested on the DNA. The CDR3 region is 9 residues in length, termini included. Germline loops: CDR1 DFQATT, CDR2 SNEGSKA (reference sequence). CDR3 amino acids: CSATTRDPL.

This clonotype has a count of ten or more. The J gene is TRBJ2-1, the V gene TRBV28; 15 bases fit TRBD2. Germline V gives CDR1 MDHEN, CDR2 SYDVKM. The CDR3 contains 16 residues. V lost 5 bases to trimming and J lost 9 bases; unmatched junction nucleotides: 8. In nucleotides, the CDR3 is TGTGCCAGCAGTACCGACGGACTAGCGGGGGGGCGTGAGCAGTTCTTC. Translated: CASSTDGLAGGREQFF.

CDR3 coding DNA: TGTGCCAGCTCACCATCGACCACCCGCTCTGGAAACACCATATATTTT. Protein product: CASSPSTTRSGNTIYF. J is TRBJ1-3 and V is TRBV18; D is ambiguous. This CDR3 has 16 residues. Deletions cut 2 bases from V and 0 bases from J, with 11 bases between. From germline, CDR1 is KGHSH and CDR2 LQKENI.

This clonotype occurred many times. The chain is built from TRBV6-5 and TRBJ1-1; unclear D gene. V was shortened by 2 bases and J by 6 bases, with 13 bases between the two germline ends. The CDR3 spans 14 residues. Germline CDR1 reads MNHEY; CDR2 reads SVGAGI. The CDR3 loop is CASSYGRVRPEAFF. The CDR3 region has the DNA TGTGCCAGCAGTTACGGGCGGGTAAGGCCTGAAGCTTTCTTT.

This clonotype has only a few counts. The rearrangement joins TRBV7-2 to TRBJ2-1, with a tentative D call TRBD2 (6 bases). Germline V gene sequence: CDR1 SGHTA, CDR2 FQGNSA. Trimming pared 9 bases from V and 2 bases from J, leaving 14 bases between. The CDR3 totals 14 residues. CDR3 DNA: TGTGCCAGTAGGCGAATAGCGGCCTACAATGAGCAGTTCTTC. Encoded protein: CASRRIAAYNEQFF. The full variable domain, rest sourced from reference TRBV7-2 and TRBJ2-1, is GAGVSQSPSNKVTEKGKDVELRCDPISGHTALYWYRQSLGQGLEFLIYFQGNSAPDKSGLPSDRFSAERTGGSVSTLTIQRTQQEDSAVYLCASRRIAAYNEQFFGPGTRLTVL.

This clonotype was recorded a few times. CDR3 amino acids: CASSGGTTYEQYF. The CDR3 nucleotides read TGTGCCAGCAGCGGGGGGACTACCTACGAGCAGTACTTC. The J gene is TRBJ2-7, the V gene TRBV9; 7 bases map to TRBD2. Looked up from germline, CDR1 is SGDLS and CDR2 is YYNGEE. This CDR3 contains 13 residues. V lost 3 bases, J lost 2 bases, and 2 bases stayed unmatched.

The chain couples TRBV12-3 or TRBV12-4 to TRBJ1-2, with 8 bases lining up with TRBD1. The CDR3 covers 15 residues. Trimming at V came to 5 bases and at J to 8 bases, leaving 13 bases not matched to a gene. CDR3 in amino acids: CASSTNLQGAKGYTF. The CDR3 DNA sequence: TGTGCCAGCAGTACAAACTTGCAGGGGGCTAAAGGCTACACCTTC.

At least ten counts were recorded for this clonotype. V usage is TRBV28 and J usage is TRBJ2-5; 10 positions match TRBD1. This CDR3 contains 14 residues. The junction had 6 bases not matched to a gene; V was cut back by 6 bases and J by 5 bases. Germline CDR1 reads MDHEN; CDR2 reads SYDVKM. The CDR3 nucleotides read TGTGCCAGCAGAGACAGGGGGCGCGGGGAGACCCAGTACTTC. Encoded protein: CASRDRGRGETQYF. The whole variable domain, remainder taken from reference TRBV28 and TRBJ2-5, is DVKVTQSSRYLVKRTGEKVFLECVQDMDHENMFWYRQDPGLGLRLIYFSYDVKMKEKGDIPEGYSVSREKKERFSLILESASTNQTSMYLCASRDRGRGETQYFGPGTRLLVL.

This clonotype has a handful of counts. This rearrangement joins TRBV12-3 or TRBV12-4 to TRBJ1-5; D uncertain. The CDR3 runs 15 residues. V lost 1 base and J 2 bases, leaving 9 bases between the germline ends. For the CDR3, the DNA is TGTGCCAGCAGTTTAGGGTCGGGTGGCAATCAGCCCCAGCATTTT. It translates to CASSLGSGGNQPQHF.